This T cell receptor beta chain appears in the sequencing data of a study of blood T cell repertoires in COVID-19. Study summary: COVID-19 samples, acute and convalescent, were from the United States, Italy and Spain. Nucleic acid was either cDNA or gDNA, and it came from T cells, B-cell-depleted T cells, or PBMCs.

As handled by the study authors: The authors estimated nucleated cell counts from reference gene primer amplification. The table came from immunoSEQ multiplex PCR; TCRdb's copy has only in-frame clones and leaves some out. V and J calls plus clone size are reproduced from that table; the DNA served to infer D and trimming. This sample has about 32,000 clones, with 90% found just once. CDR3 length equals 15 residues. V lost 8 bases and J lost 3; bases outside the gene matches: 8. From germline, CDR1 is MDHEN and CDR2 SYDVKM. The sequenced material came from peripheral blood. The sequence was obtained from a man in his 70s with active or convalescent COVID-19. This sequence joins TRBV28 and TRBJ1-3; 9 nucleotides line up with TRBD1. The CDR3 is CASGRTGEGGNTIYF. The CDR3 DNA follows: TGTGCCAGCGGAAGGACAGGGGAAGGTGGAAACACCATATATTTT.